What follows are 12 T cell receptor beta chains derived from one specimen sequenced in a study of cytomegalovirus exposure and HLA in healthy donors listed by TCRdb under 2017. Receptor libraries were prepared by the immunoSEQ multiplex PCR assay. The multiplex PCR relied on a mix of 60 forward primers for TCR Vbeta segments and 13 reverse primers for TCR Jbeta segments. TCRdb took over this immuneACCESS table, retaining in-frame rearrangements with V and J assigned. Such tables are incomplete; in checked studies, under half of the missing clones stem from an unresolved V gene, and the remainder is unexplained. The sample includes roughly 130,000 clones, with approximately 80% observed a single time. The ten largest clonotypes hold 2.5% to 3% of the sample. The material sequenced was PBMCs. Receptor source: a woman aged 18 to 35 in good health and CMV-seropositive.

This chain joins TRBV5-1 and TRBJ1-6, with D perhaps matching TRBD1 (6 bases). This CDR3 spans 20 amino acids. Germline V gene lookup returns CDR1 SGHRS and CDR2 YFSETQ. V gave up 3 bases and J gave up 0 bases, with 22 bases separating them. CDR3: CASSSTPGTLTGSYNSPLHF. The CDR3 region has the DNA TGCGCCAGCAGCTCGACCCCCGGGACATTAACGGGCTCCTATAATTCACCCCTCCACTTT.

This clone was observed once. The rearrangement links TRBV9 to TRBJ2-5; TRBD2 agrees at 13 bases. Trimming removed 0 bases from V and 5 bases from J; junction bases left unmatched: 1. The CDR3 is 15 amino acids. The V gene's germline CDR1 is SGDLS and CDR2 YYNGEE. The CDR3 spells CASSVETSGRETQYF. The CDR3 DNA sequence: TGTGCCAGCAGCGTAGAGACTAGCGGGAGGGAGACCCAGTACTTC.

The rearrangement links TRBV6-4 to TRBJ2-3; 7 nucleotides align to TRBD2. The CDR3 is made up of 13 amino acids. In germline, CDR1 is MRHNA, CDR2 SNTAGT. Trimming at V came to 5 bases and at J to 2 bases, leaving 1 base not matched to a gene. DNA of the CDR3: TGTGCCAGCAGTAGCGGGATCACAGATACGCAGTATTTT. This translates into CASSSGITDTQYF.

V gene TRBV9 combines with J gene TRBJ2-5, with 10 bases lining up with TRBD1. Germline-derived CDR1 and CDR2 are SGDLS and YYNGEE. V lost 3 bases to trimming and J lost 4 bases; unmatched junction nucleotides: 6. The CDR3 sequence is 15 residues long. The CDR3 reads CASSAETGGVETQYF. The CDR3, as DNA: TGTGCCAGCAGCGCAGAGACAGGGGGCGTAGAGACCCAGTACTTC.

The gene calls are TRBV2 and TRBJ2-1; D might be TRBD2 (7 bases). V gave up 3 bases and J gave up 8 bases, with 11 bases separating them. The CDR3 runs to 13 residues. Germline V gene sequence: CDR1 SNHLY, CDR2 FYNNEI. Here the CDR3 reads CASSEGGAHEQFF. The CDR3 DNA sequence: TGTGCCAGCAGTGAGGGGGGGGCACATGAGCAGTTCTTC.

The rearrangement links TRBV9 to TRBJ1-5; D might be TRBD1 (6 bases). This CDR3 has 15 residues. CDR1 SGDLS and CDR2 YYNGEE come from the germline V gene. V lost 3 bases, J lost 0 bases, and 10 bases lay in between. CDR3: CASSETGHSNQPQHF. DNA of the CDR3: TGTGCCAGCAGCGAGACAGGTCATAGCAATCAGCCCCAGCATTTT.

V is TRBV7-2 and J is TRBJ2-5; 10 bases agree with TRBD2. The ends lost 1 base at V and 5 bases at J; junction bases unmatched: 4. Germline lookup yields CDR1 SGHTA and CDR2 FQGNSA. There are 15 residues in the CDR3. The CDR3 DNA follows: TGTGCCAGCAGCTTAGAGCGGGGGGGCCTGGAGACCCAGTACTTC. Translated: CASSLERGGLETQYF.

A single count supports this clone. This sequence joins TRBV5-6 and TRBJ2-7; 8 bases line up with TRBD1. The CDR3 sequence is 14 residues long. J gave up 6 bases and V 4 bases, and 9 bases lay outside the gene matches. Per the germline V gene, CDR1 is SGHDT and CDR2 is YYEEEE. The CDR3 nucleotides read TGTGCCAGCAGCCCCCGGGACAGGCCTGGCGAGCAGTACTTC. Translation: CASSPRDRPGEQYF.

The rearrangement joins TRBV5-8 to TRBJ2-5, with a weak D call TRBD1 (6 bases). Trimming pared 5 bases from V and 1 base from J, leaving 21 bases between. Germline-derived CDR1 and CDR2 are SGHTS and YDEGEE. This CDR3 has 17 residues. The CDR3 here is CASRPVPGARRQETQYF. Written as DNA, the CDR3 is TGTGCCAGCAGACCTGTCCCAGGGGCCAGGCGCCAAGAGACCCAGTACTTC.

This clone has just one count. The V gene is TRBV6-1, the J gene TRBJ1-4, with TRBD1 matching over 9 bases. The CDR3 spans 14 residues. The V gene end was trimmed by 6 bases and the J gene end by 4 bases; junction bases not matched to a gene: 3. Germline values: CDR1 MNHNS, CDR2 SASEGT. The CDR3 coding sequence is TGTGCCAGCAGGCAGGGACAGGGTAATGAAAAACTGTTTTTT. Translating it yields CASRQGQGNEKLFF.

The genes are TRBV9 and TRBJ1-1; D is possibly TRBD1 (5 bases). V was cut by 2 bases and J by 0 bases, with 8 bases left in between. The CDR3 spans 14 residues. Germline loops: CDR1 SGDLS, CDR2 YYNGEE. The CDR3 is CASSVGHLNTEAFF. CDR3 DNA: TGTGCCAGCAGCGTCGGACACTTGAACACTGAAGCTTTCTTT.

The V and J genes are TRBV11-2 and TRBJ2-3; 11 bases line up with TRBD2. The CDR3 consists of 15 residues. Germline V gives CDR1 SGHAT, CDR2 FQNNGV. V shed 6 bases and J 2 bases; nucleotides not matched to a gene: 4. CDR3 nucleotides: TGTGCCAGCAGACTACTAGCGGGGGTCACAGATACGCAGTATTTT. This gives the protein CASRLLAGVTDTQYF.